This T cell receptor beta chain was retrieved from a study of shared T cell receptors in the human thymus. TCRdb's copy holds only in-frame clones and misses some; the assay was immunoSEQ multiplex PCR. Of hundreds of thousands of clones in the sample, 70% to 90% are singletons; the top ten hold about 0.0098%. Germline loops: CDR1 MNHEY, CDR2 SMNVEV (reference sequence). The CDR3 spans 15 residues. The V and J ends lost 7 bases and 1 base respectively, with 15 bases between them. These same records also appear under a second study, on human thymus T cells. Per that paper: Corrective surgery for congenital heart defects was being performed on the healthy Finnish infants who served as donors. A high degree of thymic repertoire overlap among unrelated individuals was reported in related research.

Sequenced: thymocytes. The genes are TRBV27 and TRBJ2-3; D not certain. The clonotype originates from a girl less than two years old with a congenital heart defect. The CDR3 loop is CASKRQTLGTDTQYF. CDR3 coding DNA: TGTGCCAGCAAACGGCAGACCCTAGGCACAGATACGCAGTATTTT.